The clone carrying this T cell receptor (beta chain) has just a few counts. Its antigen is unknown. Germline CDR1 LNHDA, CDR2 SQIVND (reference sequence). The CDR3 has 14 amino acids. J was trimmed by 3 bases and V by 5 bases; bases with no gene match: 3. This sample is part of a study of cytomegalovirus exposure and HLA in healthy donors. Study as a whole: As released early, the data held roughly 85 million unique TCRs from HLA-typed donors. For the 300 to 450 genotyped donors, 75% to 90% fell within the Caucasian-associated ancestry cluster.

Whole-study results and caveats: Most subjects had HLA-A and HLA-B alleles reportedly predicted accurately by TCR beta sequences.

The PCR ran on 60 Vbeta and 13 Jbeta primers. Sequencing was performed with immunoSEQ multiplex PCR; in TCRdb, only in-frame clones are kept and a portion is missing. The data show approximately 150,000 clones, with approximately 73% seen just once and approximately 1.5% held by the top ten. The chain is built from TRBV19 and TRBJ2-2; TRBD1 matches at 7 bases. The sequence came from a middle-aged man in good health and CMV-seronegative. Sample: PBMCs. The CDR3 bases are TGTGCCAGTAGTGACACAGGGGACACCGGGGAGCTGTTTTTT. This translates into CASSDTGDTGELFF.